What follows describes a single T cell receptor (beta chain). The antigen is unknown. The record originates from a study of shared clonotypes between healthy human individuals. Researchers partitioned CD4+ cells into CD45RA+ naive and CD45RA-negative memory subsets. Sequenced by immunoSEQ multiplex PCR; TCRdb stores in-frame clones only, minus some. The data show some 2 million clones, 85% to 95% seen once. The length of the CDR3 is 14 residues. V was shortened by 2 bases and J by 1 base, with 8 bases between the two germline ends. Germline V gene lookup returns CDR1 SEHNR and CDR2 FQNEAQ (reference sequence). Study outcomes and limitations: It was the non-shared clonotypes that had lower generation probabilities than clonotypes shared by all four donors. Only blood was sampled; tissue repertoires likely differ.

The source of this sequence is a man in his late teens or twenties in good health. The sample consisted of naive CD4+ T cells sorted from blood. Described subset: CD45RA+ positively selected. This rearrangement joins TRBV7-9 to TRBJ1-2, with unresolved D. The CDR3 reads CASSLNGDNYGYTF. CDR3 nucleotide sequence: TGTGCCAGCAGCTTAAACGGGGATAACTATGGCTACACCTTC.